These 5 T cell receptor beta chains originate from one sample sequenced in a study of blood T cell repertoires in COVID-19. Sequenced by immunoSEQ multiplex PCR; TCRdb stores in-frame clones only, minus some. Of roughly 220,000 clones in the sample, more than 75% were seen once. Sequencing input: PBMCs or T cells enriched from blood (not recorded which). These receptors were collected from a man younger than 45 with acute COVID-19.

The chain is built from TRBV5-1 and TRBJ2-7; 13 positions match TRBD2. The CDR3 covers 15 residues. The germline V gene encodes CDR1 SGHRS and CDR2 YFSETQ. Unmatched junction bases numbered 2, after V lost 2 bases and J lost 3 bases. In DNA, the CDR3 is TGCGCCAGCAGCTTTCGACTAGCGGGGGGCTACGAGCAGTACTTC. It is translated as CASSFRLAGGYEQYF. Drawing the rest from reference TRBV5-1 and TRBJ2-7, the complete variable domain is KAGVTQTPRYLIKTRGQQVTLSCSPISGHRSVSWYQQTPGQGLQFLFEYFSETQRNKGNFPGRFSGRQFSNSRSEMNVSTLELGDSALYLCASSFRLAGGYEQYFGPGTRLTVT.

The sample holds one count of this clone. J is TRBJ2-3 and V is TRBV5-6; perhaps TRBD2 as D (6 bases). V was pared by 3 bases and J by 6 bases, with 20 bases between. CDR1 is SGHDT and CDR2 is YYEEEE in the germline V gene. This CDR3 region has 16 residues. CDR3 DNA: TGTGCCAGCAGCTCCGAACCGACTAGTAATGTTGATACGCAGTATTTT. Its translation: CASSSEPTSNVDTQYF.

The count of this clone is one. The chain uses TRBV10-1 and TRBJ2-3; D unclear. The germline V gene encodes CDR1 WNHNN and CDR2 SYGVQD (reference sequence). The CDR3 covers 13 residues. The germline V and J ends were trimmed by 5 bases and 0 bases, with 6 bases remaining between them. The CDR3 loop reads CASSQISTDTQYF. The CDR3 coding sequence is TGCGCCAGCAGTCAGATCAGCACAGATACGCAGTATTTT.

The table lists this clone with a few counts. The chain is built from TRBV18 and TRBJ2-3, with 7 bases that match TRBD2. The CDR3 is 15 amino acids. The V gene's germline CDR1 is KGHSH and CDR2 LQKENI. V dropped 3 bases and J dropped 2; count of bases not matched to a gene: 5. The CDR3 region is CASSPEAGFTDTQYF. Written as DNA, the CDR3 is TGTGCCAGCTCACCCGAAGCGGGGTTCACAGATACGCAGTATTTT.

CDR3 in amino acids: CASSPPEAGNSPLHF. Written as DNA, the CDR3 is TGTGCCAGCAGTCCCCCAGAAGCCGGGAATTCACCCCTCCACTTT. The rearrangement links TRBV28 to TRBJ1-6; D gene unclear. CDR3 length: 15 residues. Germline V lookup: CDR1 MDHEN, CDR2 SYDVKM. V gave up 5 bases and J gave up 7 bases, with 15 bases separating them.